Given below is one T cell receptor (beta chain) in context. This specimen belongs to a study of blood T cell repertoires in COVID-19. On the study more broadly: Sites across the United States, Italy and Spain contributed samples from acute and convalescent COVID-19. Sample material is recorded as cDNA or gDNA derived from T cells, B-cell-depleted T cells, or PBMCs.

Under the authors' procedure: Amplification with reference gene primers provided the estimates of nucleated cell counts. The repertoire was sequenced with immunoSEQ multiplex PCR; TCRdb's copy has only in-frame clones and lacks some. V and J calls and clone size are copied from that table; D and trimming were computed from the DNA. The sample shows 65,000 to 75,000 clones, more than 75% of them seen only once. This clonotype was sampled from a man aged 50 to 60 with acute or convalescent COVID-19. Sequencing was carried out using peripheral blood.

The CDR3: CASSQQYARGGRRDTQYF. In DNA form, the CDR3 reads TGTGCCAGCAGTCAGCAATATGCGCGGGGGGGCCGGAGAGATACGCAGTATTTT. The chain joins TRBV7-2 to TRBJ2-3; 9 positions agree with TRBD2. CDR1 is SGHTA and CDR2 is FQGNSA in the germline V gene. The CDR3 loop spans 18 amino acids. V dropped 6 bases and J dropped 5; count of bases not matched to a gene: 18.